Listed below are T cell receptor beta chains from one sample, sequenced in a study of Graves' ophthalmopathy and Graves' hyperthyroidism. TCRdb itself ran the multiplex PCR reads through MiXCR, one entry per CDR3 protein. The profile shows some 380,000 distinct CDR3 sequences, 15% of them singletons. The sequenced material came from peripheral blood. The source is a woman aged 18-35 years with stable Graves' hyperthyroidism. CDR3s leave out the opening cysteine and the closing phenylalanine or tryptophan.

V: TRBV12-3/TRBV12-4; CDR3: ASSSQQGAAGANVLT
V: TRBV12-3/TRBV12-4; CDR3: ASGPAGQPYGYT
V: TRBV7-2; CDR3: ASSLGLLREAF
V: TRBV6-2/TRBV6-3; CDR3: ASTLRGGSYEQY
V: TRBV12-5; CDR3: ASGLALGAQRHQETQY
V: TRBV7-2; CDR3: ASSLGSVIYEQY
V: TRBV12-3/TRBV12-4; CDR3: ASSLNGGQGEAF
V: TRBV18; CDR3: ASSPLQGANYGYT
V: TRBV7-8; CDR3: ASSLVPDRGNTIY
V: TRBV20-1; CDR3: SARDPVEGAGAEPLH
V: TRBV29-1; CDR3: SLGDRNYGYT
V: TRBV13; CDR3: ASSLSGFRGMAF
V: TRBV5-6; CDR3: ASSFFDRAYTGELF
V: TRBV7-2; CDR3: ASSFMGQRETQY
V: TRBV6-5; CDR3: ASSLHLGEGYGYT
V: TRBV28; CDR3: ASRTTLTFNQPQH
V: TRBV18; CDR3: ASSPPQRDSPLH
V: TRBV4-1; CDR3: ASSQALRGGKNTEAF
V: TRBV11-2; CDR3: ASSLQRGELF
V: TRBV5-1; CDR3: ASSADRAGNTEAF
V: TRBV12-3/TRBV12-4; CDR3: ASSQGTGVTGELF
V: TRBV11-3; CDR3: ASSLEAGFDTQY
V: TRBV12-3/TRBV12-4; CDR3: ASSLDGGNEQY
V: TRBV12-3/TRBV12-4; CDR3: ASSLSGFNQPQH
V: TRBV7-8; CDR3: ASSPDEEETQY
V: TRBV2; CDR3: ASNREGAGEQY
V: TRBV5-1; CDR3: ASSLVLEGEAF
V: TRBV5-1; CDR3: ASRTGDREIYGYT
V: TRBV12-3/TRBV12-4; CDR3: ASRRGPTYGYT
V: TRBV5-1; CDR3: ASSSQTGTGYEQY
V: TRBV6-1; CDR3: ASRAGGNQPQH
V: TRBV6-1; CDR3: ASSPWGNTEAF
V: TRBV6-2/TRBV6-3; CDR3: ASSQAKTEAF